This record looks at one TCR beta chain sequence and its context. What it recognizes is unknown. These data come from a study of shared clonotypes between healthy human individuals. Negatively enriched CD4+ T cells were divided by CD45RA into naive and memory. Researchers ran the assay at a deep level. The assay was immunoSEQ multiplex PCR, and TCRdb's table has in-frame clones only and misses some. The sample includes 2 million to 3 million clones, 93% of them seen just once. Findings and limits, study-wide: Among donors, clonotype sharing was expected to be affected by sequencing depth. Memory subsets had estimated richness that was generally smaller than that of naive subsets.

The CDR3 length is 16 residues. The V and J ends lost 5 bases and 3 bases, in that order; junction bases with no gene match: 10. Germline values: CDR1 SEHNR, CDR2 FQNEAQ (reference sequence). The chain recombines TRBV7-9 with TRBJ2-3, with 8 positions matching TRBD2. The specimen sequenced was naive CD4+ T cells from PBMCs. Indicated subset: CD45RA+ positively selected. This sequence was found in a man between 18 and 35 years old in good health. Some clones in this sample may be carry-over from other donors' samples. CDR3 in amino acids: CASSVGLAAETDTQYF. CDR3 nucleotide sequence: TGTGCCAGCAGCGTCGGACTAGCAGCGGAGACAGATACGCAGTATTTT.